The entry below describes one T cell receptor (beta chain). The antigen remains unidentified. Use of 60 Vbeta and 13 Jbeta primers characterized the PCR. Clones were sequenced by immunoSEQ multiplex PCR, and TCRdb holds only the in-frame ones, with some missing. The repertoire holds about 140,000 clones, with roughly 77% as singletons. This sample is part of a study of cytomegalovirus exposure and HLA in healthy donors. Notes on the study in general: HLA allele associations emerged for around 15,000 TCR beta sequences in a later analysis, at 0.05 false discovery rate. Previous analysis showed most TCR beta V segments were productive about 90% or about 30% of the time. In vitro checks showed that three CMV-associated chains really do target CMV antigens. A later analysis reportedly identified an Asian-associated ancestry cluster as carrying fewer N-insertions than the approximately 670-donor mean.

Sequenced material: PBMCs. This clonotype originated in a man aged 18 to 30 in good health and CMV-seropositive.

The CDR3 loop reads CASSLGGGYEQYF. The CDR3 nucleotides read TGTGCCAGCAGTCTCGGGGGGGGGTACGAGCAGTACTTC. This sequence joins TRBV28 and TRBJ2-5, with TRBD2 matching over 8 bases. The J call may be faulty, since TRBJ2-7 better matches the DNA end. The CDR3 runs to 13 residues. Per germline, CDR1 MDHEN and CDR2 SYDVKM.